This TCR beta chain is from a study of blood T cell repertoires in COVID-19. Study-wide background: PBMCs, B-cell-depleted T cells, or T cells provided the cDNA or gDNA that made up the material.

Participant-reported clinical history was the basis for cohort assignment. Clones were read by immunoSEQ multiplex PCR, and TCRdb kept only the in-frame ones, dropping some. The sample has roughly 230,000 clones; about nine tenths are singletons. The CDR3 extends over 15 amino acids. V was pared by 1 base and J by 3 bases, with 11 bases between. Per the germline V gene, CDR1 is SGHRS and CDR2 is YFSETQ. The chain couples TRBV5-1 to TRBJ2-1, with D perhaps TRBD2 (5 bases). This TCR was sampled from a woman between 25 and 40 years old with acute COVID-19. The sequencing input was PBMCs or T cells enriched from blood (not recorded which). The DNA for the CDR3 is TGCGCCAGCAGCTTGTTGGGGAGCGACTACAATGAGCAGTTCTTC. This gives the protein CASSLLGSDYNEQFF. Together with reference TRBV5-1 and TRBJ2-1, the CDR3 gives the full variable domain: KAGVTQTPRYLIKTRGQQVTLSCSPISGHRSVSWYQQTPGQGLQFLFEYFSETQRNKGNFPGRFSGRQFSNSRSEMNVSTLELGDSALYLCASSLLGSDYNEQFFGPGTRLTVL.